The present T cell receptor (beta chain) was sequenced within a study of blood T cell repertoires in COVID-19. On the study more broadly: Two negative PCRs, clearance, or symptom resolution characterized the recovered Cohort 3 donors. PBMCs, B-cell-depleted T cells, or T cells were the source of the cDNA or gDNA that made up the material.

Participant-reported clinical history was the basis for cohort assignment. The assay was immunoSEQ multiplex PCR, and TCRdb's table has in-frame clones only and misses some. The data contain about 360,000 clones, around 87% of them seen just once; the ten biggest clones take up 1.5% to 2%. The CDR3 sequence is 14 residues long. Germline CDR1 MNHEY, CDR2 SMNVEV (reference sequence). V was clipped by 6 bases and J by 8 bases, with 16 bases between them. This TCR was sampled from a man aged 35 to 55 in a cohort exposed to, infected with or recovered from COVID-19 (not recorded which). The chain employs TRBV27 and TRBJ2-2; tentatively, D is TRBD1 (6 bases). The source material was PBMCs or T cells enriched from blood (not recorded which). This CDR3 reads CASRATGSGGELFF. CDR3 DNA: TGTGCCAGCAGGGCCACAGGGTCCGGGGGGGAGCTGTTTTTT.